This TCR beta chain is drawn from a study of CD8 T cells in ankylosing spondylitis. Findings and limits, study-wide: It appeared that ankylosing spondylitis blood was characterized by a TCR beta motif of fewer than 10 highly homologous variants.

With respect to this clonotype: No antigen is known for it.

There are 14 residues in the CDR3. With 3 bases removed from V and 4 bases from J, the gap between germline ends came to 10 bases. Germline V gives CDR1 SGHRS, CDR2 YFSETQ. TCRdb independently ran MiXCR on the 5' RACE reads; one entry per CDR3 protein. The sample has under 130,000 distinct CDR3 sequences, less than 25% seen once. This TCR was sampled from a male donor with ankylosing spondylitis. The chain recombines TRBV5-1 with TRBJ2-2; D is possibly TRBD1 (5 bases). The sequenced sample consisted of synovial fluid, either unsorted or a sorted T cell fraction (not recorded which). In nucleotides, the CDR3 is TGCGCCAGCAGCTCCCAGGGTGCCACCGGGGAGCTGTTTTTT. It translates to CASSSQGATGELFF.